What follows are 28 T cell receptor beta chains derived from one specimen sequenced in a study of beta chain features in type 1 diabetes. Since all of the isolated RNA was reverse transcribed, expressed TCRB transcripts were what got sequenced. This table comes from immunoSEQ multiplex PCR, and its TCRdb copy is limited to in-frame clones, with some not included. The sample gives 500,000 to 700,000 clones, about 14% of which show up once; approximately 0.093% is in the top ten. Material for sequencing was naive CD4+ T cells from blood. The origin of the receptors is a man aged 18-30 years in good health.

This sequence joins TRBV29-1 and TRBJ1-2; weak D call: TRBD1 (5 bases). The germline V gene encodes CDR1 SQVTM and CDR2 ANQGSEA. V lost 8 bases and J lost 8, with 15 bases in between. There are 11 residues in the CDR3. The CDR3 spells CSSVGVSGYTF. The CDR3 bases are TGCAGCAGCGTGGGGGTCAGCGGCTACACCTTC. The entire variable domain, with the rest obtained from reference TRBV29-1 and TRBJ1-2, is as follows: SAVISQKPSRDICQRGTSLTIQCQVDSQVTMMFWYRQQPGQSLTLIATANQGSEATYESGFVIDKFPISRPNLTFSTLTVSNMSPEDSSIYLCSSVGVSGYTFGSGTRLTVV.

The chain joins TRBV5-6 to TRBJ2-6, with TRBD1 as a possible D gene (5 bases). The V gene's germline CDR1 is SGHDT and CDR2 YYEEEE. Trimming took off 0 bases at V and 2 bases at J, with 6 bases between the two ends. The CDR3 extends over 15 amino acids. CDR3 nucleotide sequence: TGTGCCAGCAGCTTGGGGGGCCCTGGGGCCAACGTCCTGACTTTC. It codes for CASSLGGPGANVLTF.

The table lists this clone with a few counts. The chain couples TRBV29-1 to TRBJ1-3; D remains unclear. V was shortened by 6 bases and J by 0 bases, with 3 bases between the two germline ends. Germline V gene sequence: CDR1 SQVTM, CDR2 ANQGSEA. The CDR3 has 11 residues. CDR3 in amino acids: CSVSSGNTIYF. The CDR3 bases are TGCAGCGTCAGCTCTGGAAACACCATATATTTT.

CDR3 coding DNA: TGTGCCACCAGCCACAGGGCCGGGAACACCGGGGAGCTGTTTTTT. Amino acid sequence: CATSHRAGNTGELFF. V is TRBV15 and J is TRBJ2-2; TRBD1 might be the D (6 bases). The length of the CDR3 is 15 residues. Trimming took off 5 bases at V and 1 base at J, with 11 bases between the two ends. Germline CDR1 is LNHNV and CDR2 is YYDKDF (reference sequence).

The CDR3 region is CASSLMAGGMSDEQYF. CDR3 sequence (DNA): TGCGCCAGCAGCTTGATGGCGGGGGGCATGTCGGACGAGCAGTACTTC. The V call is TRBV5-1, the J call TRBJ2-7, with 8 positions matching TRBD2. The length of the CDR3 is 16 residues. Germline V lookup: CDR1 SGHRS, CDR2 YFSETQ. Trimming took 1 base from V and 5 from J; bases not matched to a gene: 11.

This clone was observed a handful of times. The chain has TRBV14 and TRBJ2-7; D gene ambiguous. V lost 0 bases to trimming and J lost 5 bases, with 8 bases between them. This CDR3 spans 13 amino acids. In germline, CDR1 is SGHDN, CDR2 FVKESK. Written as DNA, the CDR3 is TGTGCCAGCAGCCAAGATCGGACCGACGAGCAGTACTTC. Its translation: CASSQDRTDEQYF.

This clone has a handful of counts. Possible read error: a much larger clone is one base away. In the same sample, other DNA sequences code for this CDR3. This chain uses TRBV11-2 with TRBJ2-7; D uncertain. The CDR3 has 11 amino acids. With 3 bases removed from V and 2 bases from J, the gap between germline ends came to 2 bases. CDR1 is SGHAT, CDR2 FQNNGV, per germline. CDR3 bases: TGTGCCAGCAGCTTCACCTACGAGCAGTACTTC. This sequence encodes CASSFTYEQYF.

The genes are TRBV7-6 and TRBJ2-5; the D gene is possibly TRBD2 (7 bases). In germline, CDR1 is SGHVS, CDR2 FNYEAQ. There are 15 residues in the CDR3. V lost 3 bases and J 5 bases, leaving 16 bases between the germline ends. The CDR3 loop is CASSLVGGRQETQYF. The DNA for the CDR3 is TGTGCCAGCAGCTTGGTGGGGGGGCGTCAGGAGACCCAGTACTTC.

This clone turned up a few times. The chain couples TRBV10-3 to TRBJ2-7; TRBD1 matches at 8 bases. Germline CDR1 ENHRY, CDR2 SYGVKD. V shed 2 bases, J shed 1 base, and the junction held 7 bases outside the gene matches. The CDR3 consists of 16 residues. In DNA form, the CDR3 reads TGTGCCATCAGTGAGCTGGACAGGGATCTTTCCTACGAGCAGTACTTC. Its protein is CAISELDRDLSYEQYF.

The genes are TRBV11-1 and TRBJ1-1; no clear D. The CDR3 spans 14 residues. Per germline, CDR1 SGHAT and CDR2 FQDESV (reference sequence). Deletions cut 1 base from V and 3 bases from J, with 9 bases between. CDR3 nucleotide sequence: TGTGCCAGCAGCTTAGAGCCGAGGGACACTGAAGCTTTCTTT. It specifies CASSLEPRDTEAFF.

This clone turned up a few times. The CDR3 region is CASSHRDGFYEQYF. In DNA, the CDR3 is TGCGCCAGCAGCCACAGGGACGGTTTCTACGAGCAGTACTTC. The chain carries TRBV4-3 and TRBJ2-7; D may be TRBD1 or TRBD2 (5 bases each). In germline, CDR1 is LGHNA, CDR2 YSLEER. This CDR3 has 14 amino acids. The germline V and J ends were trimmed by 3 bases and 3 bases, with 12 bases remaining between them.

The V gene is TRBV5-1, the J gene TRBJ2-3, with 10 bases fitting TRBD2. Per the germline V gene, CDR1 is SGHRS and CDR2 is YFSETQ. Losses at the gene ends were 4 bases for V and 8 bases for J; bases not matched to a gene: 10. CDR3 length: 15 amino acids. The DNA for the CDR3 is TGCGCCAGCAGCGCCGGGACTAGCGTGGTGGTTACGCAGTATTTT. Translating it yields CASSAGTSVVVTQYF. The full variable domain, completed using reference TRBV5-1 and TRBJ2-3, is KAGVTQTPRYLIKTRGQQVTLSCSPISGHRSVSWYQQTPGQGLQFLFEYFSETQRNKGNFPGRFSGRQFSNSRSEMNVSTLELGDSALYLCASSAGTSVVVTQYFGPGTRLTVL.

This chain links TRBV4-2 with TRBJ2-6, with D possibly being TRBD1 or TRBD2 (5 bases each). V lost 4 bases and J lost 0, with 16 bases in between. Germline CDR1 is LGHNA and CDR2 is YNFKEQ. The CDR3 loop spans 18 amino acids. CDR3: CASSRGTSLSSGANVLTF. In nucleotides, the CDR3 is TGTGCCAGCAGCCGGGGGACCAGCTTAAGCTCTGGGGCCAACGTCCTGACTTTC.

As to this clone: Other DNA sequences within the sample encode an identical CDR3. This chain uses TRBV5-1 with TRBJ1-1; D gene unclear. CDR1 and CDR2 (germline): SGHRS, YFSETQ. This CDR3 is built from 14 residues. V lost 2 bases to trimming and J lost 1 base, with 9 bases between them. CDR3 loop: CASSFRAGNTEAFF. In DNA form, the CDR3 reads TGCGCCAGCAGCTTTAGGGCCGGGAACACTGAAGCTTTCTTT.

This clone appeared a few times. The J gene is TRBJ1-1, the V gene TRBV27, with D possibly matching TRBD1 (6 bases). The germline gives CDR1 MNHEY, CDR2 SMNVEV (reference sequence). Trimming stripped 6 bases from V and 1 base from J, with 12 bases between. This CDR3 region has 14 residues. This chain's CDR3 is CASSPTRGNTEAFF. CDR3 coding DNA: TGTGCCAGCAGCCCTACCAGGGGGAACACTGAAGCTTTCTTT.

CDR3 amino acids: CASSSSREPNNQPQHF. In nucleotides, the CDR3 is TGTGCCAGCAGCTCGAGCCGGGAGCCTAACAATCAGCCCCAGCATTTT. The J gene is TRBJ1-5, the V gene TRBV7-2; D uncertain. Trimming removed 4 bases at V and 3 bases at J, with 16 bases between. CDR1 SGHTA and CDR2 FQGNSA come from the germline V gene. This CDR3 comprises 16 residues. Looking up the rest from reference TRBV7-2 and TRBJ1-5 gives the full variable domain: GAGVSQSPSNKVTEKGKDVELRCDPISGHTALYWYRQSLGQGLEFLIYFQGNSAPDKSGLPSDRFSAERTGGSVSTLTIQRTQQEDSAVYLCASSSSREPNNQPQHFGDGTRLSIL.

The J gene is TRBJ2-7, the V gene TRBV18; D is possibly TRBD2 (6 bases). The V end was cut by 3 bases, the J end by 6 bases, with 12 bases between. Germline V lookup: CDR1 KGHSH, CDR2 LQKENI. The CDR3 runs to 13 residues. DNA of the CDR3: TGTGCCAGCTCACCGGAAGGAGGGACCGAGCAGTACTTC. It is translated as CASSPEGGTEQYF.

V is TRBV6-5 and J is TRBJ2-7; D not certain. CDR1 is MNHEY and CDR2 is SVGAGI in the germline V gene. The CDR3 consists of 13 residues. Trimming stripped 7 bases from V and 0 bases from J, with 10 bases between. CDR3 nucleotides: TGTGCCAGCACCCCATCAACCTCCTACGAGCAGTACTTC. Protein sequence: CASTPSTSYEQYF.

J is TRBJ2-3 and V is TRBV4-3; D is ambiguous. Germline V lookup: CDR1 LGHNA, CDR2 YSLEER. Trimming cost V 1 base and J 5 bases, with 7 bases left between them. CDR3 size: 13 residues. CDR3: CASSQVRLDTQYF. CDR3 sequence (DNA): TGCGCCAGCAGCCAAGTAAGGTTAGATACGCAGTATTTT.

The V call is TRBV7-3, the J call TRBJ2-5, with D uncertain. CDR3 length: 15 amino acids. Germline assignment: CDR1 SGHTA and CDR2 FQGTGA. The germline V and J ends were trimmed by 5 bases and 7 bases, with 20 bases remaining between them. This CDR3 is CASSQRLGEWATQYF. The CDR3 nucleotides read TGTGCCAGCAGCCAGCGCCTTGGGGAATGGGCGACCCAGTACTTC.

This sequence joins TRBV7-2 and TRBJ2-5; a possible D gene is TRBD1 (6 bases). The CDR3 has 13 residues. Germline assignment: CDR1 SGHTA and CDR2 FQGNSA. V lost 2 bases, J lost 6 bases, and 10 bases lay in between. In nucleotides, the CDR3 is TGTGCCAGCAGCTTAACAGGGATACAGACCCAGTACTTC. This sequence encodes CASSLTGIQTQYF.

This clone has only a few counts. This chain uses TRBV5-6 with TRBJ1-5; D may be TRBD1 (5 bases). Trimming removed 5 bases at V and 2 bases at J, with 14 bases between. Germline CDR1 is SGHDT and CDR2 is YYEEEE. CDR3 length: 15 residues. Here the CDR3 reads CASSSRPGGNQPQHF. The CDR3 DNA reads TGTGCCAGCAGTTCGCGGCCGGGGGGCAATCAGCCCCAGCATTTT. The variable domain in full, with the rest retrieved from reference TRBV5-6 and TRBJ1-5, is DAGVTQSPTHLIKTRGQQVTLRCSPKSGHDTVSWYQQALGQGPQFIFQYYEEEERQRGNFPDRFSGHQFPNYSSELNVNALLLGDSALYLCASSSRPGGNQPQHFGDGTRLSIL.

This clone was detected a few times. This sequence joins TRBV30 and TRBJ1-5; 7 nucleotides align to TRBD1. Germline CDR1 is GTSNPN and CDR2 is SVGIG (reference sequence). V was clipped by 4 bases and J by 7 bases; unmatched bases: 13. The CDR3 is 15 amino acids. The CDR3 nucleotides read TGTGCCTGGACGGGCCAGGGGGGGGTCGGCCAGCCCCAGCATTTT. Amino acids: CAWTGQGGVGQPQHF.

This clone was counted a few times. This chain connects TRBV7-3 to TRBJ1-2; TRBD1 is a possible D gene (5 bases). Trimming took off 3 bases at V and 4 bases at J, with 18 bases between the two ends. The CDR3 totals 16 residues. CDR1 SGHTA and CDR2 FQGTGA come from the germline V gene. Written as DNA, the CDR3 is TGTGCCAGCAGCTTTAAAATGGGGACTGAGTCCTATGGCTACACCTTC. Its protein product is CASSFKMGTESYGYTF.

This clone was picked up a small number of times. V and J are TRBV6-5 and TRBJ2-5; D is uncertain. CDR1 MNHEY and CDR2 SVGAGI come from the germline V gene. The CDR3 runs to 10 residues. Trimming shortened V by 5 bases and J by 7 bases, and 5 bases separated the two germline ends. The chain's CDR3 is CASSHGTQYF. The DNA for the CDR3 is TGTGCCAGCAGTCACGGGACCCAGTACTTC.

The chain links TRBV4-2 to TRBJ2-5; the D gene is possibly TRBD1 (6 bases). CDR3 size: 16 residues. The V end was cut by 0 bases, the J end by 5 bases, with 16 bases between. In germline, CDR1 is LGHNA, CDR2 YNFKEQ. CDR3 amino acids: CASSQDRTGRAETQYF. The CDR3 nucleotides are TGTGCCAGCAGCCAAGATCGCACAGGGCGGGCGGAGACCCAGTACTTC.

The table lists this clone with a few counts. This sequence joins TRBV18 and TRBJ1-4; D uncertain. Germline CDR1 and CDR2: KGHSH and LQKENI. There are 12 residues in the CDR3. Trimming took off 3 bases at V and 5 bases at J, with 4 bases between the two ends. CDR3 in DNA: TGTGCCAGCTCACCGAAGAATGAAAAACTGTTTTTT. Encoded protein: CASSPKNEKLFF.

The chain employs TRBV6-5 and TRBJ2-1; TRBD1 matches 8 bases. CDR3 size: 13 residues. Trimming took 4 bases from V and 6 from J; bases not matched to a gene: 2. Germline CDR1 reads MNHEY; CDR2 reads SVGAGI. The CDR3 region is CASSSGQGNEQFF. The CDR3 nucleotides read TGTGCCAGCAGTTCTGGACAGGGCAATGAGCAGTTCTTC.